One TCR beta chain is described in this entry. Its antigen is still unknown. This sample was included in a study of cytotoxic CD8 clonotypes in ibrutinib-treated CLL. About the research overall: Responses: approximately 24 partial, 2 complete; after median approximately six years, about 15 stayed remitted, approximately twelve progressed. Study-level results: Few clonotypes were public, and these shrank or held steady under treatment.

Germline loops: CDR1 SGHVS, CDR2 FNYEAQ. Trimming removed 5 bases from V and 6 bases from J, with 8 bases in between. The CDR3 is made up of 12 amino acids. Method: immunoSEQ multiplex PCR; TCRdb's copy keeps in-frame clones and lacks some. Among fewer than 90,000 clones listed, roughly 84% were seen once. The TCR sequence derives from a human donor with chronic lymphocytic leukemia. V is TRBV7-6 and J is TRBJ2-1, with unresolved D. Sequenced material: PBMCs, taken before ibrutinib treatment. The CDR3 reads CASSRTGNEQFF. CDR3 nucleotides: TGTGCCAGCAGCCGCACGGGCAATGAGCAGTTCTTC. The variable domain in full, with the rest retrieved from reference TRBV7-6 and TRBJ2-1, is GAGVSQSPRYKVTKRGQDVALRCDPISGHVSLYWYRQALGQGPEFLTYFNYEAQQDKSGLPNDRFSAERPEGSISTLTIQRTEQRDSAMYRCASSRTGNEQFFGPGTRLTVL.